This TCR beta chain stems from a study of identical twins listed by TCRdb under 2016. Notes on the research overall: TCR alpha and beta repertoires from monozygotic twins, unrelated adults of various ages and cord blood were deep-sequenced to test whether fetal clonotypes persist. Replicate twin experiments were performed at different times using different library preparation protocols to rule out contamination. Here is what the overall study found, with its caveats: Excess twin sharing in beta out-of-frame sequences was weaker because fewer shared sequences lowered the signal-to-noise ratio. Out-of-frame TCR alpha sharing in monozygotic twins was systematically underestimated by recombination models, whereas sharing between unrelated individuals was in agreement with the recombination models. Out-of-frame TCR alpha sequences shared between twins showed an excess of low generation-probability sequences compared with coincidental sharing between unrelated individuals. Zero-insertion analyses could be partly confounded by invariant T cells such as MAIT and iNKT, though diverse VJ usage argued against such confounding for most clonotypes. Because the same donors could not be followed over many years, the conclusions depended on cross-sectional statistical analysis. Fewer insertions were carried by abundant cord blood beta clonotypes; a weaker similar trend was observed in young adult naive repertoires, while no such trend was observed in memory repertoires.

Details on this clonotype: Its antigen is unknown. No base quality information exists; no much larger clone differs at one position.

Every donor was a healthy Caucasian. The twin cohort comprised three pairs of female monozygotic twins, all aged about 18 to 30 years. Positive isolation kits from Invitrogen were used to isolate the CD4+ and CD8+ T cell populations. The library was produced with 5' RACE. This sample was sequenced with an Illumina HiSeq 2000. Template switching added a universal primer binding site, and the final cDNA carried a unique molecular identifier that allowed TCR cDNA molecules to be counted accurately. Specific primers in the conserved constant-segment region were used to synthesize first-strand cDNA for TCR alpha and beta chains. To control for contamination, every cDNA library carried two barcodes: a SMART-Mk sample barcode plus Illumina barcodes. TruSeq adapter sequences and Illumina sample barcodes were added in two successive PCR steps. Sequencing of the TCR alpha and beta cDNA libraries was done on the Illumina HiSeq platform using custom primers. The study's processing was this. Raw reads were processed with MiGEC to extract unique molecular identifiers, and MiXCR was used to determine CDR3 positions. For each individual, recombination models were inferred using an EM algorithm with the repgenHMM and IGoR tools. Shared clonotypes were analyzed with the tcR package in R, and sharing was normalized by the product of cloneset sizes. To study raw recombination without the effects of thymic and clonal selection, out-of-frame nonproductive sequences were analyzed. TCRdb reprocessing: public reads trimmed at Q25 with fastp, clones called with MiXCR, in-frame beta chains kept. Every distinct CDR3 protein forms one entry, paired with its most common genes and DNA. For this entry, the V and J calls and clone size follow TCRdb and not the study's own pipeline. Across this sample there are around 490,000 distinct CDR3 sequences, with about a fifth seen only once. 0.4% to 0.6% of the sample is in the top ten clones.

The same data also went into a second study, on yellow fever vaccine responses in identical twins. Looking at the second paper: According to the authors, in identical twins the way T cells responded to vaccination appeared partly convergent and partly personalized. In identical twins, the study followed T cell clones that responded to the vaccine with precision.

Material: CD4+ T cells sorted from blood. The sequence came from a woman aged 18-29 years in good health.

The CDR3: CATSVTSSYNEQFF. The DNA is as follows: TGTGCCACCAGTGTTACGAGCTCCTACAATGAGCAGTTCTTC. This chain is built from TRBV24-1 and TRBJ2-1, with no reliable assignment of the D segment. As encoded in the germline V gene, CDR1 is KGHDR while CDR2 is SFDVKD. A distance of 7 bases separates the germline ends of V and J, which lose 5 bases and 0 bases respectively. Including the terminal cysteine and phenylalanine, the CDR3 comprises 14 residues. Kept here is only the CDR3 DNA, which spans 42 bases and is read in frame from base 1.